Listed here are 32 T cell receptor beta chains from one sample, sequenced in a study of Ad26.COV2.S vaccination and SARS-CoV-2 variants. Treatment defined: around 19 received Ad26.COV2.S at low or high dose, single or two shots; several received placebo; per-sample allocation not given. Specimens were obtained on day 63 following the first vaccine or placebo injection. Clones were sequenced by immunoSEQ multiplex PCR, and TCRdb holds only the in-frame ones, with some missing. This sample has 400,000 to 450,000 clones, with about 90% found just once. The sequencing here drew on peripheral blood, taken in a trial of Ad26.COV2.S vaccine versus placebo. Receptors originate from a person aged 18-60 years who received the Ad26.COV2.S COVID-19 vaccine or a placebo.

V is TRBV5-4 and J is TRBJ2-3; a weak D match, TRBD2 (6 bases). Trimming took 4 bases from V and 5 from J, leaving 17 bases between them. Germline CDR1 and CDR2: SGHNT and YYREEE (reference sequence). The CDR3 covers 15 residues. This CDR3 reads CASSKPQLGGDTQYF. In nucleotides, the CDR3 is TGTGCCAGCAGCAAACCCCAACTGGGAGGAGATACGCAGTATTTT.

For the CDR3, the DNA is TGTGCCAGCAGCCCGGACCCCACCGGGGAGCTGTTTTTT. Translation gives CASSPDPTGELFF. The chain recombines TRBV5-4 with TRBJ2-2; no reliable D call. Germline-derived CDR1 and CDR2 are SGHNT and YYREEE (reference sequence). CDR3 length: 13 residues. The ends were cut back, 4 bases at V and 4 bases at J, with 8 bases in the middle.

This chain uses TRBV5-4 with TRBJ2-7; possibly TRBD2 for D (6 bases). Per germline, CDR1 SGHNT and CDR2 YYREEE (reference sequence). With 4 bases removed from V and 3 bases from J, the gap between germline ends came to 11 bases. This CDR3 region has 13 residues. CDR3 amino acids: CASSKGLSYEQYF. The CDR3 DNA sequence: TGTGCCAGCAGCAAGGGACTCAGCTACGAGCAGTACTTC.

The gene calls are TRBV20-1 and TRBJ1-6; D ambiguous. CDR3 length: 16 amino acids. Per the germline V gene, CDR1 is DFQATT and CDR2 is SNEGSKA (reference sequence). The ends were cut back, 3 bases at V and 4 bases at J, with 16 bases in the middle. CDR3 DNA sequence: TGCAGTGCTAGTGGGGATAACGATGAGTATAATTCACCCCTCCACTTT. Amino acid sequence: CSASGDNDEYNSPLHF.

V and J are TRBV29-1 and TRBJ2-3; 8 positions agree with TRBD2. With V trimmed by 7 bases and J by 3 bases, 15 bases remained unmatched. There are 16 residues in the CDR3. Germline CDR1 reads SQVTM; CDR2 reads ANQGSEA. CDR3 residues: CSAARRGGITTDTQYF. The CDR3 DNA sequence: TGCAGCGCCGCACGTCGGGGGGGAATTACTACAGATACGCAGTATTTT.

V is TRBV14 and J is TRBJ2-5; 8 nucleotides match TRBD2. The CDR3 extends over 14 amino acids. V was pared by 4 bases and J by 5 bases, with 6 bases of the junction left unmatched. CDR1 SGHDN and CDR2 FVKESK come from the germline V gene. CDR3: CASSPSAGAETQYF. Here the CDR3 DNA reads TGTGCCAGCAGCCCCTCAGCGGGGGCCGAGACCCAGTACTTC.

The chain employs TRBV5-1 and TRBJ2-3, with 7 bases identical to TRBD1. Per the germline V gene, CDR1 is SGHRS and CDR2 is YFSETQ. With V trimmed by 4 bases and J by 9 bases, 14 bases remained unmatched. This CDR3 comprises 15 residues. DNA of the CDR3: TGCGCCAGCAGCAGGGGACAGCCGCCTCTAGGAACGCAGTATTTT. This encodes CASSRGQPPLGTQYF.

The CDR3 protein is CASSLGRGGYEQYF. CDR3 in DNA: TGTGCCAGCAGCCTGGGAAGGGGAGGATACGAGCAGTACTTC. The chain links TRBV6-2 or TRBV6-3 to TRBJ2-7, with D tentatively TRBD2 (6 bases). CDR3 length equals 14 residues. The V gene lost 6 bases and the J gene lost 4 bases, with 16 bases spanning the gap. Per the germline V gene, CDR1 is MNHEY and CDR2 is SVGEGT.

This chain uses TRBV29-1 with TRBJ1-2; the match to TRBD1 covers 8 bases. Germline V gives CDR1 SQVTM, CDR2 ANQGSEA. The CDR3 runs to 12 residues. The J segment lost 7 bases and the V segment lost 7 bases, leaving 8 bases of the junction unmatched. CDR3 nucleotides: TGCAGCGCCGAGACAGGGGTCAGTGGCTACACCTTC. Protein product: CSAETGVSGYTF.

V gene TRBV5-6 combines with J gene TRBJ1-6; D call uncertain. This CDR3 region has 13 residues. Per the germline V gene, CDR1 is SGHDT and CDR2 is YYEEEE. V lost 0 bases and J 6 bases, leaving 4 bases between the germline ends. The CDR3 reads CASSLDRNSPLHF. The CDR3 coding sequence is TGTGCCAGCAGCTTGGACCGTAATTCACCCCTCCACTTT.

This sequence joins TRBV27 and TRBJ2-1; TRBD2 aligns across 12 bases. V shed 6 bases, J shed 6 bases, and the junction held 3 bases outside the gene matches. Per germline, CDR1 MNHEY and CDR2 SMNVEV (reference sequence). The CDR3 totals 14 residues. CDR3 nucleotide sequence: TGTGCCAGCAGGAGGACTAGCGGGATCAATGAGCAGTTCTTC. Protein product: CASRRTSGINEQFF.

CDR3 coding DNA: TGTGCCAGCAGCTCAATAGGGACTAGCGGCGAGCAGTACTTC. Amino acids: CASSSIGTSGEQYF. The chain is built from TRBV7-9 and TRBJ2-7; 11 nucleotides align to TRBD2. Germline CDR1 is SEHNR and CDR2 is FQNEAQ (reference sequence). Losses at the gene ends were 4 bases for V and 6 bases for J; bases not matched to a gene: 5. CDR3 length: 14 residues.

The rearrangement joins TRBV7-8 to TRBJ2-7, with unresolved D. The V and J ends lost 4 bases and 0 bases respectively, with 13 bases between them. This CDR3 comprises 15 residues. Germline lookup yields CDR1 SGHVS and CDR2 FQNEAQ. The CDR3 DNA follows: TGTGCCAGCAGCTCGACTGCCGCCAGCTCCTACGAGCAGTACTTC. Protein product: CASSSTAASSYEQYF.

The chain uses TRBV29-1 and TRBJ2-5; 10 bases agree with TRBD2. CDR3 length: 19 amino acids. V shed 4 bases, J shed 1 base, and the junction held 18 bases outside the gene matches. CDR1 and CDR2 from the germline V gene are SQVTM and ANQGSEA. CDR3: CSVVMGSGFLAGAQETQYF. The CDR3 region has the DNA TGCAGCGTTGTGATGGGATCGGGGTTTCTAGCGGGGGCCCAAGAGACCCAGTACTTC.

The V call is TRBV4-2, the J call TRBJ2-5; perhaps TRBD1 as D (6 bases). The V and J ends lost 0 bases and 1 base respectively, with 12 bases between them. This CDR3 comprises 16 residues. Germline V gene data show CDR1 as LGHNA and CDR2 as YNFKEQ. CDR3 in DNA: TGTGCCAGCAGCCAAGATTACGGGACACTCCAAGAGACCCAGTACTTC. It yields the protein CASSQDYGTLQETQYF.

The sample holds a few counts of this clone. The chain combines TRBV27 with TRBJ1-1, with D unresolved. Trimming left V 0 bases short and J 3 bases short, with 14 bases between. CDR1 is MNHEY, CDR2 SMNVEV, per germline (reference sequence). CDR3 length equals 16 residues. In nucleotides, the CDR3 is TGTGCCAGCAGTTTATCGTTGGCCGATCGTTACACTGAAGCTTTCTTT. It yields the protein CASSLSLADRYTEAFF.

The V call is TRBV19, the J call TRBJ1-1, with D possibly matching TRBD1 (5 bases). V shed 5 bases and J shed 0 bases, with 16 bases lying between them. Germline CDR1 reads LNHDA; CDR2 reads SQIVND (reference sequence). The length of the CDR3 is 16 residues. CDR3 in amino acids: CASSVTRGTVNTEAFF. The CDR3 DNA is TGTGCCAGTAGTGTCACCCGCGGGACGGTGAACACTGAAGCTTTCTTT.

The genes are TRBV5-5 and TRBJ2-3; D is unresolved. The CDR3 length is 15 residues. Germline loops: CDR1 SGHKS, CDR2 YYEKEE (reference sequence). V was cut by 4 bases and J by 4 bases, with 16 bases left in between. CDR3 protein: CASSPLPSIADTQYF. CDR3 coding DNA: TGTGCCAGCAGCCCTCTTCCGTCGATAGCAGATACGCAGTATTTT.

The chain couples TRBV7-8 to TRBJ1-1; unclear D gene. V lost 5 bases and J lost 1, with 11 bases in between. CDR3 length: 14 residues. Per the germline V gene, CDR1 is SGHVS and CDR2 is FQNEAQ. CDR3: CASSVRPTNTEAFF. In DNA form, the CDR3 reads TGTGCCAGCAGCGTAAGACCGACGAACACTGAAGCTTTCTTT.

The gene calls are TRBV10-3 and TRBJ1-5; D is uncertain. There are 12 residues in the CDR3. In germline, CDR1 is ENHRY, CDR2 SYGVKD. The V end was cut by 10 bases, the J end by 6 bases, with 13 bases between. The CDR3 sequence: CATQDLGQPQHF. The CDR3, as DNA: TGTGCCACTCAGGACTTGGGTCAGCCCCAGCATTTT.

This rearrangement joins TRBV7-2 to TRBJ2-5; the match to TRBD1 covers 9 bases. J lost 1 base, V lost 2 bases, and 2 bases had no gene match. CDR3 size: 15 residues. In germline, CDR1 is SGHTA, CDR2 FQGNSA. The CDR3 sequence is CASSLNRGLQETQYF. Here the CDR3 DNA reads TGTGCCAGCAGCTTAAACAGGGGGCTCCAAGAGACCCAGTACTTC.

This clone was observed a single time. The rearrangement links TRBV6-2 or TRBV6-3 to TRBJ1-3, with D unclear. Germline CDR1 MNHEY, CDR2 SVGEGT. The CDR3 runs 15 residues. The V end lost 2 bases, the J end lost 0 bases, and 8 bases lay between the germline ends. CDR3: CASSYEHFSGNTIYF. The CDR3 DNA follows: TGTGCCAGCAGTTACGAGCACTTCTCTGGAAACACCATATATTTT.

This clone was observed a few times. The chain combines TRBV7-2 with TRBJ1-4; D is possibly TRBD1 (5 bases). Germline V lookup: CDR1 SGHTA, CDR2 FQGNSA. This CDR3 region has 14 residues. Trimming took off 4 bases at V and 4 bases at J, with 10 bases between the two ends. The CDR3 loop reads CASSSRDGNEKLFF. The CDR3 DNA is TGTGCCAGCAGCTCTCGGGACGGTAATGAAAAACTGTTTTTT.

The chain links TRBV6-6 to TRBJ1-5; D is ambiguous. Germline CDR1 reads MNHNY; CDR2 reads SVGAGI (reference sequence). V dropped 4 bases and J dropped 6 bases, with 13 bases sitting between them. The CDR3 covers 14 residues. The CDR3 DNA reads as TGTGCCAGCAGTTCACTGGGAGGCGTTCAGCCCCAGCATTTT. Translation: CASSSLGGVQPQHF.

The chain joins TRBV5-1 to TRBJ2-7, with no clear D. Germline V lookup: CDR1 SGHRS, CDR2 YFSETQ. There are 13 residues in the CDR3. Deletions cut 1 base from V and 2 bases from J, with 7 bases between. CDR3 nucleotide sequence: TGCGCCAGCAGCTTGAGTCCAACCTACGAGCAGTACTTC. Amino acid sequence: CASSLSPTYEQYF.

The chain employs TRBV2 and TRBJ1-2; D is unclear. V was trimmed by 10 bases and J by 4 bases, leaving 16 bases between them. Looked up from germline, CDR1 is SNHLY and CDR2 is FYNNEI. The CDR3 extends over 13 amino acids. Written as DNA, the CDR3 is TGTGCCATCTTAGGACGGCGAAGCTATGGCTACACCTTC. The encoded protein is CAILGRRSYGYTF.

V is TRBV6-5 and J is TRBJ1-4; D not resolved. This CDR3 region has 14 residues. Germline loops: CDR1 MNHEY, CDR2 SVGAGI. V was trimmed by 7 bases and J by 5 bases, leaving 14 bases between them. The CDR3 region is CASTSWGLNEKLFF. CDR3 DNA: TGTGCCAGCACCTCATGGGGTTTGAATGAAAAACTGTTTTTT.

This chain uses TRBV28 with TRBJ2-7; D uncertain. Trimming took 7 bases from V and 7 from J, leaving 17 bases between them. Germline V gene sequence: CDR1 MDHEN, CDR2 SYDVKM. The CDR3 has 13 residues. The CDR3 nucleotides are TGTGCCAGCATGCACCCCAACAGCAAAGAGCAGTACTTC. Translating gives CASMHPNSKEQYF. Supplemented by reference TRBV28 and TRBJ2-7, the full variable domain reads DVKVTQSSRYLVKRTGEKVFLECVQDMDHENMFWYRQDPGLGLRLIYFSYDVKMKEKGDIPEGYSVSREKKERFSLILESASTNQTSMYLCASMHPNSKEQYFGPGTRLTVT.

This chain links TRBV11-2 with TRBJ1-1; D not certain. The CDR3 contains 13 residues. Trimming left V 5 bases short and J 4 bases short, with 11 bases between. Looked up from germline, CDR1 is SGHAT and CDR2 is FQNNGV. The CDR3 region is CASSADIFTEAFF. The CDR3 nucleotides are TGTGCCAGCAGCGCAGACATTTTCACTGAAGCTTTCTTT.

The chain uses TRBV2 and TRBJ1-3; 8 bases line up with TRBD1. The J segment lost 7 bases and the V segment lost 5 bases, leaving 10 bases of the junction unmatched. CDR3 length: 15 residues. The V gene's germline CDR1 is SNHLY and CDR2 FYNNEI. CDR3 sequence: CASSLGGQGANTIYF. The CDR3 DNA reads TGTGCCAGCAGTCTCGGTGGGCAGGGGGCGAACACCATATATTTT.

This sequence joins TRBV3-1 (or the pseudogene TRBV3-2) and TRBJ2-7, with TRBD1 identical over 8 bases. The CDR3 loop spans 16 amino acids. CDR1 and CDR2 from the germline V gene are LGHDT and YNNKEL (reference sequence). V dropped 9 bases and J dropped 0; count of bases not matched to a gene: 13. This CDR3 is CARKTRDRHSSYEQYF. CDR3 coding DNA: TGTGCCAGAAAGACCCGGGACAGGCACAGCTCCTACGAGCAGTACTTC.

The genes are TRBV7-2 and TRBJ2-7; D call uncertain. The CDR3 covers 15 residues. From germline, CDR1 is SGHTA and CDR2 FQGNSA. V was pared by 4 bases and J by 2 bases, with 15 bases between. This CDR3 is CASSSGYREAYEQYF. For the CDR3, the DNA is TGTGCCAGCAGCTCCGGATACAGAGAGGCCTACGAGCAGTACTTC.